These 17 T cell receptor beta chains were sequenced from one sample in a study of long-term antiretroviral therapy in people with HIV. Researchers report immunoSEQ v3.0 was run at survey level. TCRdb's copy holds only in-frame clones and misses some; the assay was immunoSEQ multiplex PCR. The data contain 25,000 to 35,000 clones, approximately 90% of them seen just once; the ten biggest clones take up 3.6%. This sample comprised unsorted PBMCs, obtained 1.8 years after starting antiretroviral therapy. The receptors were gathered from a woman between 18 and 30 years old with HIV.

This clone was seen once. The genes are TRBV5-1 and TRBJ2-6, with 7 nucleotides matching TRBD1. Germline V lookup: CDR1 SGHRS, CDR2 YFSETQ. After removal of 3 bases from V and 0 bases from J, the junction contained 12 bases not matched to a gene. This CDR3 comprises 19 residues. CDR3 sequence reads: CASSSRLQGSVSGANVLTF. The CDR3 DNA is TGCGCCAGCAGCTCCAGACTACAGGGGTCCGTCTCTGGGGCCAACGTCCTGACTTTC.

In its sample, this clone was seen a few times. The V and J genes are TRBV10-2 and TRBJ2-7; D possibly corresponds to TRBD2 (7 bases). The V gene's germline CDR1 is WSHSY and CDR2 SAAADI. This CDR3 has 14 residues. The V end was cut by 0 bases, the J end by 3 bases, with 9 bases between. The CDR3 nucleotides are TGCGCCAGCAGTGAGTCAGGGGGGGGCTACGAGCAGTACTTC. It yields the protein CASSESGGGYEQYF.

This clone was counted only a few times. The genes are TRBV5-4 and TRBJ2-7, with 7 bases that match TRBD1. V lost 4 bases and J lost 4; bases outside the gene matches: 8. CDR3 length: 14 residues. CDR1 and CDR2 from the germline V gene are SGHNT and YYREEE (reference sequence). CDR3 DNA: TGTGCCAGCAGCCGCATTGGACAGGTTTACGAGCAGTACTTC. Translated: CASSRIGQVYEQYF.

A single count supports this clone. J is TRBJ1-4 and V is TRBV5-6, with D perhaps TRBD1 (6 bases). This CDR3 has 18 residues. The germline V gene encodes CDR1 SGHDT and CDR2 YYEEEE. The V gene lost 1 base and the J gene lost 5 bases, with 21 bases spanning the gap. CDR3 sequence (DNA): TGTGCCAGCAGCTTGTTTATTGGAGGCGGACAGCCAAATGAAAAACTGTTTTTT. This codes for CASSLFIGGGQPNEKLFF.

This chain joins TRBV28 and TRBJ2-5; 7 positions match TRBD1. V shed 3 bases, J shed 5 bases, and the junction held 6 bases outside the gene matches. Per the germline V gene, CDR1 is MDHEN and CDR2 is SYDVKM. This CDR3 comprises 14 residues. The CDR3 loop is CASSLRQGDETQYF. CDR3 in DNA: TGTGCCAGCAGTTTGCGACAGGGTGATGAGACCCAGTACTTC.

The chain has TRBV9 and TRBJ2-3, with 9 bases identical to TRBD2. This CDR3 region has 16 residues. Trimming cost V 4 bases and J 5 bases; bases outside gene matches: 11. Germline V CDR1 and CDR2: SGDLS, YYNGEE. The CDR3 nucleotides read TGTGCCAGCAGCCCAGGGGATAGCGGGAGACGAGATACGCAGTATTTT. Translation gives CASSPGDSGRRDTQYF. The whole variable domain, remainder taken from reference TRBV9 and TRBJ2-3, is DSGVTQTPKHLITATGQRVTLRCSPRSGDLSVYWYQQSLDQGLQFLIQYYNGEERAKGNILERFSAQQFPDLHSELNLSSLELGDSALYFCASSPGDSGRRDTQYFGPGTRLTVL.

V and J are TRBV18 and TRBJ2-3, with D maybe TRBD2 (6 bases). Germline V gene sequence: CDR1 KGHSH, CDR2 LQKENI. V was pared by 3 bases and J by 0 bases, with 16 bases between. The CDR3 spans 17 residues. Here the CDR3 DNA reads TGTGCCAGCTCACCGCTGAGGGCCAGCGGGAGCACAGATACGCAGTATTTT. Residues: CASSPLRASGSTDTQYF.

For the CDR3, the DNA is TGCGCCAGCAGCCAAGATCAAGGTGGGTCCTACAATGAGCAGTTCTTC. This gives the protein CASSQDQGGSYNEQFF. This sequence joins TRBV4-3 and TRBJ2-1; no clear D. The V gene's germline CDR1 is LGHNA and CDR2 YSLEER. Trimming took off 0 bases at V and 1 base at J, with 10 bases between the two ends. The CDR3 is made up of 16 amino acids.

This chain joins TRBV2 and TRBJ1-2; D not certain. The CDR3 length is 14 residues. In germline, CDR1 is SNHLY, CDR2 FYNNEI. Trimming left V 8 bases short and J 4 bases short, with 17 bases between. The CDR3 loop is CASQERKALYGYTF. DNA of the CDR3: TGTGCCAGCCAAGAGAGGAAGGCGCTCTATGGCTACACCTTC.

The CDR3 reads CASSLGTSGRGVNEQFF. The CDR3 DNA follows: TGTGCCAGCAGCTTAGGGACTAGCGGGAGGGGAGTCAATGAGCAGTTCTTC. The chain couples TRBV7-8 to TRBJ2-1; 15 bases align to TRBD2. CDR3 size: 17 residues. V lost 1 base and J lost 6; bases outside the gene matches: 4. Germline lookup yields CDR1 SGHVS and CDR2 FQNEAQ.

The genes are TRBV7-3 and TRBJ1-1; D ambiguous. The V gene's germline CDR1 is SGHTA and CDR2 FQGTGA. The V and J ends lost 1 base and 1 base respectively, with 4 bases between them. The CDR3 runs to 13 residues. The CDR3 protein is CASSLSGNTEAFF. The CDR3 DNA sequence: TGTGCCAGCAGCTTAAGCGGGAACACTGAAGCTTTCTTT.

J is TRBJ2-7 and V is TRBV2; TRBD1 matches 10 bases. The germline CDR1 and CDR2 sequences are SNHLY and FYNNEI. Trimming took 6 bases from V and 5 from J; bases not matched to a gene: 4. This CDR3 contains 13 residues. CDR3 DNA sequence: TGTGCCAGCAGCGGAGACAGGGGGCACGAGCAGTACTTC. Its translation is CASSGDRGHEQYF. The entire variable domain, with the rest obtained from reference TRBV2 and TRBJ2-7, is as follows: EPEVTQTPSHQVTQMGQEVILRCVPISNHLYFYWYRQILGQKVEFLVSFYNNEISEKSEIFDDQFSVERPDGSNFTLKIRSTKLEDSAMYFCASSGDRGHEQYFGPGTRLTVT.

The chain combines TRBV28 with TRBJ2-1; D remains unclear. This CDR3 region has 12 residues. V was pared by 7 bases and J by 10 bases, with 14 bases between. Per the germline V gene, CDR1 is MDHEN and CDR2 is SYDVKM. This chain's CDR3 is CASTYVVGEQFF. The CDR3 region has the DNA TGTGCCAGCACCTATGTAGTGGGGGAGCAGTTCTTC.

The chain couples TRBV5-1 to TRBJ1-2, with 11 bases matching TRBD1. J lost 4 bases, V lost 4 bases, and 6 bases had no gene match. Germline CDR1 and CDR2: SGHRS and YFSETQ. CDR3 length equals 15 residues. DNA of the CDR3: TGCGCCAGCAGCCCGGGACAGGGGGTGGGCTATGGCTACACCTTC. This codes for CASSPGQGVGYGYTF. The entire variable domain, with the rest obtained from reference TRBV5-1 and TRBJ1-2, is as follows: KAGVTQTPRYLIKTRGQQVTLSCSPISGHRSVSWYQQTPGQGLQFLFEYFSETQRNKGNFPGRFSGRQFSNSRSEMNVSTLELGDSALYLCASSPGQGVGYGYTFGSGTRLTVV.

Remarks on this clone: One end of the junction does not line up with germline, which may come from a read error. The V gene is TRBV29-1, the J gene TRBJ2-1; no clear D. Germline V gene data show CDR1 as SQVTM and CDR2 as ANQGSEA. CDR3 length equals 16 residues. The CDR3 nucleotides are TGCAGCGTAGAAGGTCGGGCAGAGTTCTCCTACAATGAGCAGTTCTTC. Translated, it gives CSVEGRAEFSYNEQFF.

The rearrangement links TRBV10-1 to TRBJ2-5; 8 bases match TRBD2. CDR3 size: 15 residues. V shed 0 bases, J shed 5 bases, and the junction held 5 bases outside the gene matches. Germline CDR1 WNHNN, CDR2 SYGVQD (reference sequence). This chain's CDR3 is CASSESSGRSETQYF. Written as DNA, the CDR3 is TGCGCCAGCAGTGAGTCAAGCGGGAGATCGGAGACCCAGTACTTC.

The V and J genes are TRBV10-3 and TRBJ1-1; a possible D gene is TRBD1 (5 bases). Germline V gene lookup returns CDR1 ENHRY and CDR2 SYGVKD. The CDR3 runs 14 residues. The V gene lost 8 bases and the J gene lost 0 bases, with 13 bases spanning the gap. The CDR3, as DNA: TGTGCCATCGCTCGGGACGTCATGAACACTGAAGCTTTCTTT. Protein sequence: CAIARDVMNTEAFF.